This T cell receptor (beta chain) stems from a study of vaccination and CD4 T cells after COVID-19. Study context: Investigators took post-vaccine samples a median approximately 72 days after dose two, within a range of 14 to 241. Control cultures were supplied with a CEFX pool, an HIV-1 Nef pool, or no peptide at all.

With 1 base removed from V and 0 bases from J, the gap between germline ends came to 13 bases. In germline, CDR1 is DFQATT, CDR2 SNEGSKA (reference sequence). The CDR3 length is 16 residues. The study sequenced cultured CD4+ T cell DNA using the Oncomine TCR Beta short-read assay. Each CDR3 protein is one row after TCRdb ran MiXCR on the PCR reads. This table holds over 15,000 distinct CDR3 sequences, under 65% found once. This clonotype has only a few counts. Its antigen is still unknown. Treatment indicated: roughly nine-day PBMC culture with coronavirus spike peptide pools or control peptides (ViraFEST assay).

This specimen was CD4+ T cells from blood, cultured in vitro, taken after SARS-CoV-2 vaccination. The clonotype originates from a human donor who had recovered from COVID-19. The chain employs TRBV20-1 and TRBJ2-1; D assignment may be TRBD1 or TRBD2 (6 bases each). The CDR3 DNA sequence: TGCAGTGCTAGAGCGTACGAGGGGGGCTCCTACAATGAGCAGTTCTTC. The encoded protein is CSARAYEGGSYNEQFF.